Each of the 3 T cell receptor beta chains below was sequenced from the same sample in a study of cytomegalovirus exposure and HLA in healthy donors. The study ran its PCR with 60 Vbeta and 13 Jbeta primers. Sequencing used immunoSEQ multiplex PCR; TCRdb keeps in-frame clones, though not all of them. The sample lists over 110,000 clones; over 70% were seen once. The sample taken for sequencing was PBMCs. The receptors come from a middle-aged man in good health and CMV-seronegative.

V and J are TRBV6-4 and TRBJ2-1; D gene unclear. The V gene lost 3 bases and the J gene lost 0 bases, with 15 bases spanning the gap. The V gene's germline CDR1 is MRHNA and CDR2 SNTAGT. The length of the CDR3 is 17 residues. The DNA of the CDR3 is TGTGCCAGCAGTGAACAACCTACCTACAGCTCCTACAATGAGCAGTTCTTC. Translating it yields CASSEQPTYSSYNEQFF.

The V and J genes are TRBV11-3 and TRBJ2-1, with 7 bases identical to TRBD1. The CDR3 totals 15 residues. V gave up 1 base and J gave up 8 bases; unmatched junction bases: 8. CDR1 and CDR2 (germline): SGHNT, YENEEA. The CDR3 is CASSLGTGGFYEQFF. CDR3 coding DNA: TGTGCCAGCAGCTTAGGGACAGGCGGCTTCTATGAGCAGTTCTTC.

CDR3 loop: CASSIGQGGKNTEAFF. The CDR3 nucleotides are TGTGCCAGCAGTATTGGACAGGGGGGCAAGAACACTGAAGCTTTCTTT. The V gene is TRBV2, the J gene TRBJ1-1; 10 bases fit TRBD1. Germline V CDR1 and CDR2: SNHLY, FYNNEI. This CDR3 spans 16 amino acids. The J segment lost 1 base and the V segment lost 5 bases, leaving 7 bases of the junction unmatched.